Listed below are T cell receptor beta chains from one sample, sequenced in a study of cytomegalovirus exposure and HLA in healthy donors. Only in-frame clones appear in the TCRdb table, and some are missing; sequencing was by immunoSEQ multiplex PCR. This table has around 190,000 clones, more than 75% appearing once. Sequenced sample: PBMCs. The receptors originated from a woman between 45 and 60 years old in good health and CMV-seronegative. CDR3s include the opening cysteine and the closing phenylalanine or tryptophan. Fields, in order: V gene, clone size, J gene, D gene, CDR3 protein, CDR3 DNA. D genes are given only for firm matches. Expanded clones get a size class; other rows say once, few or many, or leave the size out.

v_call: TRBV28
clone_size: NA
j_call: TRBJ2-3
d_call: NA
cdr3_aa: CASFGRADTQYF
cdr3_nt: TGTGCCAGCTTTGGGAGAGCAGATACGCAGTATTTT

v_call: TRBV4-1
clone_size: NA
j_call: TRBJ2-7
d_call: NA
cdr3_aa: CASSPGSLSTYEQYF
cdr3_nt: TGCGCCAGCAGCCCTGGGAGCCTTTCTACCTACGAGCAGTACTTC

v_call: TRBV7-9
clone_size: NA
j_call: TRBJ2-1
d_call: NA
cdr3_aa: CASSPEGLSSYNEQFF
cdr3_nt: TGTGCCAGCAGCCCCGAGGGCTTAAGCTCCTACAATGAGCAGTTCTTC

v_call: TRBV15
clone_size: NA
j_call: TRBJ1-3
d_call: TRBD1
cdr3_aa: CATSSLQGASGNTIYF
cdr3_nt: TGTGCCACCAGCAGCCTACAGGGGGCTTCTGGAAACACCATATATTTT

v_call: TRBV9
clone_size: NA
j_call: TRBJ2-1
d_call: TRBD2
cdr3_aa: CASSRRRSGRGYNEQFF
cdr3_nt: TGTGCCAGCAGTCGTAGAAGGAGCGGGAGGGGTTACAATGAGCAGTTCTTC

v_call: TRBV7-6
clone_size: NA
j_call: TRBJ1-1
d_call: TRBD1
cdr3_aa: CASSHLQGRDTEAFF
cdr3_nt: TGTGCCAGCAGTCACTTACAGGGGAGAGACACTGAAGCTTTCTTT

v_call: TRBV5-1
clone_size: NA
j_call: TRBJ2-1
d_call: NA
cdr3_aa: CASSAGGRTSYNEQFF
cdr3_nt: TGCGCCAGCAGCGCTGGAGGCCGTACCTCCTACAATGAGCAGTTCTTC

v_call: TRBV7-2
clone_size: NA
j_call: TRBJ1-1
d_call: TRBD1
cdr3_aa: CASSSTGGRAEAFF
cdr3_nt: TGTGCCAGCAGCTCGACAGGGGGCAGGGCTGAAGCTTTCTTT

v_call: TRBV9
clone_size: NA
j_call: TRBJ2-5
d_call: TRBD2
cdr3_aa: CASSVGPAIGGETQYF
cdr3_nt: TGTGCCAGCAGCGTAGGACCGGCTATCGGGGGGGAGACCCAGTACTTC

v_call: TRBV9
clone_size: NA
j_call: TRBJ2-3
d_call: TRBD2
cdr3_aa: CAPRASGLPSTDTQYF
cdr3_nt: TGTGCCCCTCGGGCTAGCGGGTTACCTAGCACAGATACGCAGTATTTT

v_call: TRBV29-1
clone_size: NA
j_call: TRBJ2-7
d_call: TRBD1
cdr3_aa: CSVNWDRDAGEQYF
cdr3_nt: TGCAGCGTCAACTGGGACAGGGACGCTGGCGAGCAGTACTTC

v_call: TRBV4-3
clone_size: NA
j_call: TRBJ2-7
d_call: TRBD2
cdr3_aa: CASSQESGVTYEQYF
cdr3_nt: TGCGCCAGCAGCCAAGAAAGCGGGGTGACCTACGAGCAGTACTTC

v_call: TRBV28
clone_size: NA
j_call: TRBJ1-1
d_call: TRBD1
cdr3_aa: CASSLRDRQAFF
cdr3_nt: TGTGCCAGCAGTTTGAGGGACAGGCAAGCTTTCTTT

v_call: TRBV2
clone_size: few
j_call: TRBJ2-7
d_call: NA
cdr3_aa: CASSENFSYEQYF
cdr3_nt: TGTGCCAGCAGTGAGAACTTTAGCTACGAGCAGTACTTC

v_call: TRBV5-1
clone_size: NA
j_call: TRBJ2-7
d_call: TRBD1
cdr3_aa: CASSANRGDNEQYF
cdr3_nt: TGCGCCAGCAGCGCCAACAGGGGAGACAACGAGCAGTACTTC

v_call: TRBV7-2
clone_size: few
j_call: TRBJ1-2
d_call: NA
cdr3_aa: CASSLTDIYGYTF
cdr3_nt: TGTGCCAGCAGCTTAACCGACATCTATGGCTACACCTTC

v_call: TRBV6-5
clone_size: NA
j_call: TRBJ2-1
d_call: TRBD1
cdr3_aa: CASRGTGLNNEQLF
cdr3_nt: TGTGCCAGCAGGGGGACAGGGTTAAACAATGAGCAGCTCTTC

v_call: TRBV13
clone_size: NA
j_call: TRBJ2-3
d_call: TRBD2
cdr3_aa: CASSSWTSGGTDTQYF
cdr3_nt: TGTGCCAGCAGCTCTTGGACTAGCGGGGGCACAGATACGCAGTATTTT

v_call: TRBV5-6
clone_size: once
j_call: TRBJ2-5
d_call: TRBD1
cdr3_aa: CASSHSWDDRGGETQYF
cdr3_nt: TGTGCCAGCAGCCATTCTTGGGACGACAGGGGAGGAGAGACCCAGTACTTC

v_call: TRBV4-3
clone_size: few
j_call: TRBJ2-1
d_call: NA
cdr3_aa: CASSQADPRRGRPYNEQFF
cdr3_nt: TGCGCCAGCAGCCAAGCGGACCCTAGGCGGGGGCGGCCCTACAATGAGCAGTTCTTC

v_call: TRBV27
clone_size: NA
j_call: TRBJ1-2
d_call: NA
cdr3_aa: CASSHLGQKILYGYTF
cdr3_nt: TGTGCCAGCAGCCACCTCGGACAGAAAATTCTCTATGGCTACACCTTC

v_call: TRBV7-9
clone_size: NA
j_call: TRBJ1-2
d_call: TRBD1
cdr3_aa: CASSLPDRARNYGYTF
cdr3_nt: TGTGCCAGCAGCTTACCAGACAGGGCACGCAACTATGGCTACACCTTC

v_call: TRBV13
clone_size: NA
j_call: TRBJ2-3
d_call: NA
cdr3_aa: CASSLTGLTSTDTQYF
cdr3_nt: TGTGCCAGCAGCTTAACAGGGCTCACTAGCACAGATACGCAGTATTTT

v_call: TRBV7-9
clone_size: once
j_call: TRBJ1-2
d_call: TRBD1
cdr3_aa: CASSRGTVPRGLYGYTF
cdr3_nt: TGTGCCAGCAGCCGCGGGACAGTGCCTAGGGGGCTCTATGGCTACACCTTC

v_call: TRBV6-5
clone_size: NA
j_call: TRBJ2-7
d_call: NA
cdr3_aa: CASSYAPGVYEQYF
cdr3_nt: TGTGCCAGCAGTTATGCTCCAGGGGTCTACGAGCAGTACTTC

v_call: TRBV4-3
clone_size: NA
j_call: TRBJ2-2
d_call: NA
cdr3_aa: CASSQGPPGNGELFF
cdr3_nt: TGCGCCAGCAGCCAAGGGCCCCCGGGAAACGGGGAGCTGTTTTTT

v_call: TRBV14
clone_size: once
j_call: TRBJ2-1
d_call: NA
cdr3_aa: CASSPRGPGEQFF
cdr3_nt: TGTGCCAGCAGCCCGCGCGGGCCTGGTGAGCAGTTCTTC

v_call: TRBV5-5
clone_size: NA
j_call: TRBJ1-1
d_call: NA
cdr3_aa: CASSLRSGDTEAFF
cdr3_nt: TGTGCCAGCAGCTTGCGATCAGGGGACACTGAAGCTTTCTTT

v_call: TRBV6-5
clone_size: NA
j_call: TRBJ1-1
d_call: TRBD1
cdr3_aa: CASSWGRQGSTEAFF
cdr3_nt: TGTGCCAGCAGTTGGGGTCGACAGGGGTCCACTGAAGCTTTCTTT

v_call: TRBV28
clone_size: NA
j_call: TRBJ1-1
d_call: NA
cdr3_aa: CASSSQVGTEAFF
cdr3_nt: TGTGCCAGCAGTTCACAGGTGGGGACTGAAGCTTTCTTT

v_call: TRBV2
clone_size: few
j_call: TRBJ2-1
d_call: TRBD2
cdr3_aa: CASSAGLVDNEQFF
cdr3_nt: TGTGCCAGCAGCGCCGGACTAGTCGACAATGAGCAGTTCTTC